Below are 27 T cell receptor beta chains sequenced from a single sample in a study of T cell responses to AZD1222 COVID-19 vaccine. Measured with immunoSEQ multiplex PCR; TCRdb has only the in-frame clones, and not every one. The repertoire holds some 120,000 clones, with about 91% as singletons. The source material was peripheral blood, sampled on day 0 of AZD1222 vaccination. These receptors came from an adult in good health.

The chain employs TRBV10-1 and TRBJ2-5; possibly TRBD1 for D (6 bases). CDR1 WNHNN and CDR2 SYGVQD come from the germline V gene (reference sequence). This CDR3 spans 15 amino acids. Trimming removed 7 bases at V and 2 bases at J, with 17 bases between. As DNA, the CDR3 is TGCGCCAGCACGGGCAGGGGAAGAGGGCAAGAGACCCAGTACTTC. This sequence encodes CASTGRGRGQETQYF.

This rearrangement joins TRBV5-1 to TRBJ1-2, with D possibly matching TRBD1 (5 bases). There are 17 residues in the CDR3. V was trimmed by 3 bases and J by 3 bases, leaving 21 bases between them. Germline CDR1 and CDR2: SGHRS and YFSETQ. As DNA, the CDR3 is TGCGCCAGCAGCTCCCCCTCGTGGGACCTCAGGGACTATGGCTACACCTTC. The encoded protein is CASSSPSWDLRDYGYTF.

This chain links TRBV4-3 with TRBJ1-2; 10 bases agree with TRBD1. The CDR3 runs to 15 residues. J lost 4 bases, V lost 3 bases, and 5 bases had no gene match. CDR1 and CDR2 from the germline V gene are LGHNA and YSLEER. The CDR3 DNA follows: TGCGCCAGCAGCCAGAGACAGGGGGCAGGCTATGGCTACACCTTC. Protein sequence: CASSQRQGAGYGYTF.

This chain joins TRBV4-2 and TRBJ1-2; TRBD1 matches at 11 bases. Germline values: CDR1 LGHNA, CDR2 YNFKEQ. Trimming cost V 2 bases and J 3 bases; bases outside gene matches: 2. The CDR3 loop spans 15 amino acids. The DNA of the CDR3 is TGTGCCAGCAGCCAACAGGGACAGGGGGACTATGGCTACACCTTC. Translating it yields CASSQQGQGDYGYTF.

There are a few counts of this clone. Other DNA sequences of this sample code for an identical CDR3. The rearrangement joins TRBV5-1 to TRBJ2-7; D uncertain. The germline CDR1 and CDR2 sequences are SGHRS and YFSETQ. Trimming pared 2 bases from V and 3 bases from J, leaving 3 bases between. The CDR3 covers 11 residues. CDR3: CASSLGYEQYF. The CDR3 nucleotides are TGCGCCAGCAGCTTAGGCTACGAGCAGTACTTC.

The chain recombines TRBV6-5 with TRBJ2-5, with TRBD2 matching 8 bases. Germline values: CDR1 MNHEY, CDR2 SVGAGI. This CDR3 comprises 15 residues. Trimming cost V 0 bases and J 2 bases; bases outside gene matches: 2. The CDR3 sequence is CASSYSPSGQETQYF. The CDR3 bases are TGTGCCAGCAGTTACTCCCCTAGCGGGCAAGAGACCCAGTACTTC.

A few counts support this clone. This sequence joins TRBV28 and TRBJ1-6; D is perhaps TRBD1 (6 bases). This CDR3 spans 15 amino acids. The germline V and J ends were trimmed by 5 bases and 4 bases, with 12 bases remaining between them. The germline gives CDR1 MDHEN, CDR2 SYDVKM. The CDR3 DNA reads TGTGCCAGCAGTCAAAGCGACAGGTATAATTCACCCCTCCACTTT. It translates to CASSQSDRYNSPLHF.

V is TRBV5-1 and J is TRBJ1-1, with 7 bases identical to TRBD1. This CDR3 contains 14 residues. Germline-derived CDR1 and CDR2 are SGHRS and YFSETQ. Losses at the gene ends were 4 bases for V and 5 bases for J; bases not matched to a gene: 8. The CDR3, as DNA: TGCGCCAGCAGCCGGGACAGCGGTGCTACTGAAGCTTTCTTT. Its protein product is CASSRDSGATEAFF.

The V call is TRBV4-1, the J call TRBJ1-1; TRBD1 matches at 7 bases. J lost 1 base, V lost 2 bases, and 16 bases had no gene match. This CDR3 contains 19 residues. CDR1 and CDR2 from the germline V gene are MGHRA and YSYEKL. The chain's CDR3 is CASSQPLRFLGGANTEAFF. The DNA for the CDR3 is TGCGCCAGCAGCCAACCCCTTCGGTTCCTAGGGGGCGCGAACACTGAAGCTTTCTTT.

The genes are TRBV7-3 and TRBJ2-1; TRBD2 aligns across 7 bases. Trimming took 0 bases from V and 0 from J; bases not matched to a gene: 5. From germline, CDR1 is SGHTA and CDR2 FQGTGA. The CDR3 totals 17 residues. The CDR3 spells CASSLTGAGVSYNEQFF. Here the CDR3 DNA reads TGTGCCAGCAGCTTAACGGGCGCGGGGGTCTCCTACAATGAGCAGTTCTTC.

This clone was recorded once. V is TRBV18 and J is TRBJ2-7; D remains unclear. This CDR3 has 12 amino acids. From germline, CDR1 is KGHSH and CDR2 LQKENI. Trimming took 3 bases from V and 5 from J, leaving 8 bases between them. CDR3 loop: CASSPSVHEQYF. For the CDR3, the DNA is TGTGCCAGCTCACCGTCGGTCCACGAGCAGTACTTC.

CDR3 DNA: TGTGCCAGCAGCTTGGGGGCGGCTATCCCCTACGAGCAGTACTTC. Protein: CASSLGAAIPYEQYF. The chain joins TRBV5-4 to TRBJ2-7; D call uncertain. Germline V gene sequence: CDR1 SGHNT, CDR2 YYREEE (reference sequence). Between the trimmed V and J ends, which lost 0 bases and 2 bases, there was a span of 12 bases. This CDR3 comprises 15 residues. Together with reference TRBV5-4 and TRBJ2-7, the CDR3 gives the full variable domain: ETGVTQSPTHLIKTRGQQVTLRCSSQSGHNTVSWYQQALGQGPQFIFQYYREEENGRGNFPPRFSGLQFPNYSSELNVNALELDDSALYLCASSLGAAIPYEQYFGPGTRLTVT.

This rearrangement joins TRBV10-3 to TRBJ1-4, with D possibly TRBD1 on 5 matching bases. The CDR3 runs 12 residues. Between the trimmed V and J ends, which lost 3 bases and 6 bases, there was a span of 5 bases. Germline V gene data show CDR1 as ENHRY and CDR2 as SYGVKD. CDR3 in amino acids: CAISEGDEKLFF. The CDR3 nucleotides are TGTGCCATCAGTGAAGGGGATGAAAAACTGTTTTTT.

The V and J genes are TRBV5-8 and TRBJ2-7; 8 bases match TRBD1. CDR1 and CDR2 (germline): SGHTS, YDEGEE. Trimming at V came to 3 bases and at J to 1 base, leaving 6 bases not matched to a gene. The CDR3 extends over 15 amino acids. CDR3 DNA sequence: TGTGCCAGCAGCTGGGCCGGGACAGGATCCTACGAGCAGTACTTC. Its translation: CASSWAGTGSYEQYF.

This clone appeared a few times. This chain uses TRBV5-4 with TRBJ2-7, with 8 bases that match TRBD2. Germline assignment: CDR1 SGHNT and CDR2 YYREEE (reference sequence). CDR3 length equals 14 residues. Germline trimming cut 5 bases from V and 6 bases from J; bases unmatched to any gene: 10. CDR3: CASSGPRGGGEQYF. The CDR3 nucleotides read TGTGCCAGCAGTGGGCCCCGGGGGGGCGGCGAGCAGTACTTC.

The rearrangement links TRBV5-8 to TRBJ2-1; D is unclear. The CDR3 has 18 residues. Germline V gene lookup returns CDR1 SGHTS and CDR2 YDEGEE. Trimming removed 4 bases from V and 0 bases from J, with 20 bases in between. The CDR3 loop is CASSEVIAALSSYNEQFF. In DNA, the CDR3 is TGTGCCAGCAGCGAGGTGATAGCCGCCTTAAGCTCCTACAATGAGCAGTTCTTC.

The CDR3 protein is CASKGGTGAYEQYF. The CDR3 nucleotides are TGTGCCAGCAAGGGGGGGACAGGAGCCTACGAGCAGTACTTC. This chain joins TRBV6-5 and TRBJ2-7; maybe TRBD1 (8 bases). CDR1 and CDR2 (germline): MNHEY, SVGAGI. The CDR3 is 14 residues long. Trimming stripped 7 bases from V and 2 bases from J, with 15 bases between.

This chain uses TRBV29-1 with TRBJ1-2, with a tentative D call TRBD1 (6 bases). This CDR3 region has 13 residues. Trimming took 4 bases from V and 4 from J, leaving 13 bases between them. Germline CDR1 and CDR2: SQVTM and ANQGSEA. The CDR3: CSVGQGQLYGYTF. The CDR3 bases are TGCAGCGTTGGGCAGGGGCAACTCTATGGCTACACCTTC.

The chain is built from TRBV10-3 and TRBJ1-1; TRBD1 aligns across 7 bases. Germline CDR1 is ENHRY and CDR2 is SYGVKD. CDR3 size: 15 residues. The junction had 11 bases not matched to a gene; V was cut back by 10 bases and J by 0 bases. The CDR3 sequence: CATRRDSVMNTEAFF. The CDR3 nucleotides read TGTGCCACCCGCCGGGACAGTGTCATGAACACTGAAGCTTTCTTT.

The gene calls are TRBV27 and TRBJ1-1; D ambiguous. This CDR3 comprises 13 residues. Germline V gene data show CDR1 as MNHEY and CDR2 as SMNVEV (reference sequence). V was trimmed by 2 bases and J by 5 bases, leaving 9 bases between them. The CDR3 DNA sequence: TGTGCCAGCAGTTTAAATAGGGAAACTGAAGCTTTCTTT. This encodes CASSLNRETEAFF.

The chain recombines TRBV19 with TRBJ1-1; weak D call: TRBD1 (6 bases). The CDR3 spans 13 residues. The germline V gene encodes CDR1 LNHDA and CDR2 SQIVND (reference sequence). Trimming took off 8 bases at V and 4 bases at J, with 14 bases between the two ends. CDR3 bases: TGTGCCAGTCTCAGGGGTTGGAGCACTGAAGCTTTCTTT. Translation: CASLRGWSTEAFF. The whole variable domain, filled in from reference TRBV19 and TRBJ1-1, reads DGGITQSPKYLFRKEGQNVTLSCEQNLNHDAMYWYRQDPGQGLRLIYYSQIVNDFQKGDIAEGYSVSREKKESFPLTVTSAQKNPTAFYLCASLRGWSTEAFFGQGTRLTVV.

Only one count was recorded for this clone. The V call is TRBV29-1, the J call TRBJ2-1, with D tentatively TRBD1 (5 bases). The V gene's germline CDR1 is SQVTM and CDR2 ANQGSEA. The ends were cut back, 4 bases at V and 3 bases at J, with 19 bases in the middle. CDR3 length: 16 amino acids. CDR3 region: CSVGGGAGNNYNEQFF. CDR3 in DNA: TGCAGCGTTGGGGGTGGGGCAGGGAATAACTACAATGAGCAGTTCTTC.

The rearrangement links TRBV7-3 to TRBJ2-2; 7 nucleotides match TRBD2. The CDR3 spans 17 residues. CDR1 and CDR2 (germline): SGHTA, FQGTGA. The V segment lost 1 base and the J segment 1 base; nucleotides outside the gene matches: 6. CDR3 amino acids: CASSLSFTGGNTGELFF. In nucleotides, the CDR3 is TGTGCCAGCAGCTTAAGTTTTACGGGAGGGAACACCGGGGAGCTGTTTTTT.

This chain connects TRBV3-1 (or the pseudogene TRBV3-2) to TRBJ2-5; D is ambiguous. Germline V gene sequence: CDR1 LGHDT, CDR2 YNNKEL (reference sequence). V lost 4 bases, J lost 1 base, and 4 bases lay in between. The CDR3 covers 12 residues. The CDR3 DNA reads as TGTGCCAGCAGCCGTCTCCAAGAGACCCAGTACTTC. It codes for CASSRLQETQYF.

The chain uses TRBV4-3 and TRBJ2-1; TRBD1 aligns across 9 bases. V shed 1 base, J shed 6 bases, and the junction held 4 bases outside the gene matches. The length of the CDR3 is 15 residues. Germline CDR1 and CDR2: LGHNA and YSLEER. CDR3 protein: CASSQVGQGGNEQFF. In DNA form, the CDR3 reads TGCGCCAGCAGCCAAGTGGGACAGGGTGGCAATGAGCAGTTCTTC.

V gene TRBV7-8 combines with J gene TRBJ2-6; D might be TRBD1 or TRBD2, each matching 6 bases. V gave up 5 bases and J gave up 0 bases, with 17 bases separating them. Looked up from germline, CDR1 is SGHVS and CDR2 is FQNEAQ. The CDR3 runs 18 residues. This CDR3 reads CASSPSPGASSGANVLTF. DNA of the CDR3: TGTGCCAGCAGCCCCTCCCCGGGGGCTTCCTCTGGGGCCAACGTCCTGACTTTC.

The V and J genes are TRBV2 and TRBJ1-1, with 9 bases that match TRBD1. After removal of 7 bases from V and 0 bases from J, the junction contained 6 bases not matched to a gene. The germline CDR1 and CDR2 sequences are SNHLY and FYNNEI. This CDR3 has 15 amino acids. The CDR3 bases are TGTGCCAGCAAACGGGACAGGGTTATGAACACTGAAGCTTTCTTT. This sequence encodes CASKRDRVMNTEAFF.